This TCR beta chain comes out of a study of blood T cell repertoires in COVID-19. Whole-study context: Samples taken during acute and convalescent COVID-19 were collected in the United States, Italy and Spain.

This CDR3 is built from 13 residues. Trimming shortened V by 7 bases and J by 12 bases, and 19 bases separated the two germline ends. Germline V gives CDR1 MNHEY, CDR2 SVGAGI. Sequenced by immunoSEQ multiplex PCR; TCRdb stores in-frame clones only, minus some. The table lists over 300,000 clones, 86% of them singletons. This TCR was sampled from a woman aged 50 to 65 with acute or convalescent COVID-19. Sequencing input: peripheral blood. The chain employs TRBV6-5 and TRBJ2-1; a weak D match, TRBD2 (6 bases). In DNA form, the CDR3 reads TGTGCCAGCAAAGGAGGGTTAGGGACTGGGCAGTTCTTC. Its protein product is CASKGGLGTGQFF.